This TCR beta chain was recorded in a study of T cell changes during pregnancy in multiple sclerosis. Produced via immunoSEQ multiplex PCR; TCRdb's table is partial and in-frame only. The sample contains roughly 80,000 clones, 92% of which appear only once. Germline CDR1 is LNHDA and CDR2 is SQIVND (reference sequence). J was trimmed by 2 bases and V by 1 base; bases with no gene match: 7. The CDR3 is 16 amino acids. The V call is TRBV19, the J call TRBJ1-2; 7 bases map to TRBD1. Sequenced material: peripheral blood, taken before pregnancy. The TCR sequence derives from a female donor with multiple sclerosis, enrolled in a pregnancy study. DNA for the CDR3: TGTGCCAGTAGTATAGCCTCGGACAGGTCAAACTATGGCTACACCTTC. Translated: CASSIASDRSNYGYTF.